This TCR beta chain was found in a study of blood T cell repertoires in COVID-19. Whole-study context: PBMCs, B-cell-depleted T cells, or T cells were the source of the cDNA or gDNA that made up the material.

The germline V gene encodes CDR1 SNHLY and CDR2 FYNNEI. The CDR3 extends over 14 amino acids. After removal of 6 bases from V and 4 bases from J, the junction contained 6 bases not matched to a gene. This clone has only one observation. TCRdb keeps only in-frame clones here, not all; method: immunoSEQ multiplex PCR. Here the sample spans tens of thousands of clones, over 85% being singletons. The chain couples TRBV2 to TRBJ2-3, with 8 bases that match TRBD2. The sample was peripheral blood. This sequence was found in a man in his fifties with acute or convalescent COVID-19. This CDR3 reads CASRSGSGSDTQYF. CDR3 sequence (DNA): TGTGCCAGCAGGAGCGGGAGCGGGTCAGATACGCAGTATTTT.